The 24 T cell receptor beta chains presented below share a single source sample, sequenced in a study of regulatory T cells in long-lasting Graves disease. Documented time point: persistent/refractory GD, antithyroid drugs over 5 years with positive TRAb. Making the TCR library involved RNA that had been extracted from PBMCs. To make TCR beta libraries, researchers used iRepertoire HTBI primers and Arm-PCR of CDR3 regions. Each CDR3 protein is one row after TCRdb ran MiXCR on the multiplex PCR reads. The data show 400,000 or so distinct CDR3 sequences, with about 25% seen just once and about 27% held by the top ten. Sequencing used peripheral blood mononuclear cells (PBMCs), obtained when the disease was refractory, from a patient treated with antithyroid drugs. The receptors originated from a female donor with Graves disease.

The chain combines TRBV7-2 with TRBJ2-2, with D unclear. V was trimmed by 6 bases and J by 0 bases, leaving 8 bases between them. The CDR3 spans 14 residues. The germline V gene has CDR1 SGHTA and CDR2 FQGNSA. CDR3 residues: CASRFNTNTGELFF. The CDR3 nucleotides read TGTGCCAGCAGATTCAACACGAACACCGGGGAGCTGTTTTTT.

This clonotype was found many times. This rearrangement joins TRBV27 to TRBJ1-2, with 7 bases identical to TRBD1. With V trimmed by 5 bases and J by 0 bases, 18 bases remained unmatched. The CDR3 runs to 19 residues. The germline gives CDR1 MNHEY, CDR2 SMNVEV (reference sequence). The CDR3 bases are TGTGCCAGCAGTCCATTCACCTTACAGGGGCGGGACGCTAACTATGGCTACACCTTC. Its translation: CASSPFTLQGRDANYGYTF.

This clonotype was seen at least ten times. DNA for the CDR3: TGTGCCAGCAGCCTAGGACAGTTCACTGAAGCTTTCTTT. Amino acid sequence: CASSLGQFTEAFF. The V call is TRBV7-8, the J call TRBJ1-1; D might be TRBD1 (6 bases). Germline loops: CDR1 SGHVS, CDR2 FQNEAQ. This CDR3 is built from 13 residues. The germline V and J ends were trimmed by 5 bases and 4 bases, with 11 bases remaining between them.

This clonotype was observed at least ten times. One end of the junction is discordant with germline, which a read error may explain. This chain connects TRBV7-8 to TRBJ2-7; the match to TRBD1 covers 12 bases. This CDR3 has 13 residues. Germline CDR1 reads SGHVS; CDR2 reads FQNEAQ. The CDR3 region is CASSSSRDRGLDF. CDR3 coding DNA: TGTGCCAGCAGCTCAAGCCGGGACAGGGGGCTGGACTTC.

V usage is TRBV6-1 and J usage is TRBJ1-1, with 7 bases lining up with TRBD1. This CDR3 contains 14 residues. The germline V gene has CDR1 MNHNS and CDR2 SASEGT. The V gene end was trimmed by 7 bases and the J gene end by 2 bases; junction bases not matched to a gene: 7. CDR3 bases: TGTGCCAGCACCAACACAGGGGCTAACACTGAAGCTTTCTTT. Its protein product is CASTNTGANTEAFF.

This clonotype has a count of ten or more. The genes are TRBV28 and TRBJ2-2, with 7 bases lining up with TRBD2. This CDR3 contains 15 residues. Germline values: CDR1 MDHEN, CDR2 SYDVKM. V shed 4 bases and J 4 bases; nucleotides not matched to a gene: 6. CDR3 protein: CASSYASGPTGELFF. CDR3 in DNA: TGTGCCAGCAGTTACGCTAGCGGTCCCACCGGGGAGCTGTTTTTT.

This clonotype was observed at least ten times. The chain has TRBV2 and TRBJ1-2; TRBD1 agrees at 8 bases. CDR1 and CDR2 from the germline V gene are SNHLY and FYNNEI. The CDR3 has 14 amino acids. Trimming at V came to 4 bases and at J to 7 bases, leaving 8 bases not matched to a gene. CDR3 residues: CASSGGQGVGGYTF. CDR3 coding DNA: TGTGCCAGCAGTGGTGGACAGGGAGTTGGTGGCTACACCTTC.

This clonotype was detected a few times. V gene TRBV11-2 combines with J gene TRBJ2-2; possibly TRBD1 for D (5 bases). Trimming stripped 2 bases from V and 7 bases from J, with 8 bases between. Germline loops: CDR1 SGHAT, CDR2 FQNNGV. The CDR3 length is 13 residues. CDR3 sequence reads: CASSLRGIGELFF. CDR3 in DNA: TGTGCCAGCAGCTTAAGGGGAATCGGGGAGCTGTTTTTT. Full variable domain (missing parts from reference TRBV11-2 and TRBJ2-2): EAGVAQSPRYKIIEKRQSVAFWCNPISGHATLYWYQQILGQGPKLLIQFQNNGVVDDSQLPKDRFSAERLKGVDSTLKIQPAKLEDSAVYLCASSLRGIGELFFGEGSRLTVL.

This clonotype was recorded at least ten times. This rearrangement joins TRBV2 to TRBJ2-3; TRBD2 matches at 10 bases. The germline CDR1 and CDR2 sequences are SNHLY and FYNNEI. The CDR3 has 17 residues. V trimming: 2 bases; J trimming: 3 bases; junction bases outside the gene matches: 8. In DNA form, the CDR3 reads TGTGCCAGCAGTGAAACTTTAGCGGGAGGTGGTACAGATACGCAGTATTTT. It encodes CASSETLAGGGTDTQYF.

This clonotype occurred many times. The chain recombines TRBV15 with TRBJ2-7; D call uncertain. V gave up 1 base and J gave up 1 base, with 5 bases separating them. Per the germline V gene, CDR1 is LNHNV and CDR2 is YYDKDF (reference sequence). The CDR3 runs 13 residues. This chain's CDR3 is CATSRGSSYEQYF. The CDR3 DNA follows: TGTGCCACCAGCAGAGGGAGTTCCTACGAGCAGTACTTC.

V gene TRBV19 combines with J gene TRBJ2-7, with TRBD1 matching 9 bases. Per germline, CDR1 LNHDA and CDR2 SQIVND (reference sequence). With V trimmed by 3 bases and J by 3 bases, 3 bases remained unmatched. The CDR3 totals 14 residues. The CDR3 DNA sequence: TGTGCCAGTAGTATCGACAGGGGGTACTACGAGCAGTACTTC. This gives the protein CASSIDRGYYEQYF.

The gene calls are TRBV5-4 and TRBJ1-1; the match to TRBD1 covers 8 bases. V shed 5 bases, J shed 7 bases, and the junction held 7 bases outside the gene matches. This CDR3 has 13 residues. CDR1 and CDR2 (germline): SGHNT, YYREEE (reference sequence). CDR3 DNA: TGTGCCAGCAGTCGGGACAGGAGTTATGAAGCTTTCTTT. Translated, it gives CASSRDRSYEAFF.

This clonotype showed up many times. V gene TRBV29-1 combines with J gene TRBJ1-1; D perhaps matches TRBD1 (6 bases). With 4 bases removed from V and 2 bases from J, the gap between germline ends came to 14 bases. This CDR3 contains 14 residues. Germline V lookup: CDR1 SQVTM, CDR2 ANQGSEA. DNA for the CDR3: TGCAGCGTTGGGGGGGGGGCGCGAAACACTGAAGCTTTCTTT. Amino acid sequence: CSVGGGARNTEAFF.

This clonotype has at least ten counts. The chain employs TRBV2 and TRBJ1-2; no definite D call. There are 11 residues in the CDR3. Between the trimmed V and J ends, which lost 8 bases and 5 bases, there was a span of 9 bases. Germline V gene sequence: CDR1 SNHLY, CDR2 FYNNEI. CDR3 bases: TGTGCCAGCGTAGAGGAATATGGCTACACCTTC. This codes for CASVEEYGYTF.

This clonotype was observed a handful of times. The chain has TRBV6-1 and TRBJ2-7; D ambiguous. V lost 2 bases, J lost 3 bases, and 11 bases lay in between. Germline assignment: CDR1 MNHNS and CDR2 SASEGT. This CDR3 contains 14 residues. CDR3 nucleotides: TGTGCCAGCAGTGAAAACAGTATCATCTACGAGCAGTACTTC. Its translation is CASSENSIIYEQYF.

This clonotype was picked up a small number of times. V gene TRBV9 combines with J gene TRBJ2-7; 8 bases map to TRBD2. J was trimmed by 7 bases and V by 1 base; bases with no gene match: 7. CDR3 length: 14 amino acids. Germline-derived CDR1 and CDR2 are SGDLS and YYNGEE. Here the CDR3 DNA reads TGTGCCAGCAGCGTACGCAGCGGGAGTGGAGAGCAGTACTTC. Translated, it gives CASSVRSGSGEQYF.

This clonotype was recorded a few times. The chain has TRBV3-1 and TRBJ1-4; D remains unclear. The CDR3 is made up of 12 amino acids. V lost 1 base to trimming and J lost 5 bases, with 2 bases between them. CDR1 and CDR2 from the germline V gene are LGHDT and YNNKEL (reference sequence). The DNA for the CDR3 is TGTGCCAGCAGCCAAGGGAATGAAAAACTGTTTTTT. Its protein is CASSQGNEKLFF.

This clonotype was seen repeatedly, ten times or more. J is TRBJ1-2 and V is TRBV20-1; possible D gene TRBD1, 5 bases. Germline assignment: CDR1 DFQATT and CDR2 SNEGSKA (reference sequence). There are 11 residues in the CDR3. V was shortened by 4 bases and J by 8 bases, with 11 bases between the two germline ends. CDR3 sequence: CSANPGRGYTF. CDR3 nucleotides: TGCAGTGCTAACCCAGGGAGAGGCTACACCTTC.

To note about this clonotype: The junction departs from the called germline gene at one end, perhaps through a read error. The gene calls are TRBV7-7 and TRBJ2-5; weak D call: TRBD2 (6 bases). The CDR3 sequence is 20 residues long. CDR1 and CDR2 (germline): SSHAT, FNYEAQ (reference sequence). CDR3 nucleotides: TGTGCTAGCAGCTTAACGCGATCGTACGGTTCTAGCGCACGGCAGGAGACCCAGTACTTC. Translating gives CASSLTRSYGSSARQETQYF.

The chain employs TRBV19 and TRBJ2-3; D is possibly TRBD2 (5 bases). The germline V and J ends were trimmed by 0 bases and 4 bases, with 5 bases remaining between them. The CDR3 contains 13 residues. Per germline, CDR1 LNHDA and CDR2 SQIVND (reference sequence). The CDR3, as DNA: TGTGCCAGTAGTATAGAGGGAGCAGATACGCAGTATTTT. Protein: CASSIEGADTQYF.

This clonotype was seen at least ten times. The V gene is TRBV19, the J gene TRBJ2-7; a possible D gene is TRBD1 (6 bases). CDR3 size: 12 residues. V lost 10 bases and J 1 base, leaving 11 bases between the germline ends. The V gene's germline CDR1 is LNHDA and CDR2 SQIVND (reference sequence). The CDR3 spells CATDSGSYEQYF. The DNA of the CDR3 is TGTGCCACGGACAGCGGTTCCTACGAGCAGTACTTC.

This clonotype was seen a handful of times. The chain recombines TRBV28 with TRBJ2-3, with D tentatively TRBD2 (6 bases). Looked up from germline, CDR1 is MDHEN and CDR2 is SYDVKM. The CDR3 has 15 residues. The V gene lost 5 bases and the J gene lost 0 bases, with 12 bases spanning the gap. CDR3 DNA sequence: TGTGCCAGCAGTCCCGGGGGACCCAGCACAGATACGCAGTATTTT. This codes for CASSPGGPSTDTQYF. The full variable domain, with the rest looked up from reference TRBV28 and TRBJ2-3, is DVKVTQSSRYLVKRTGEKVFLECVQDMDHENMFWYRQDPGLGLRLIYFSYDVKMKEKGDIPEGYSVSREKKERFSLILESASTNQTSMYLCASSPGGPSTDTQYFGPGTRLTVL.

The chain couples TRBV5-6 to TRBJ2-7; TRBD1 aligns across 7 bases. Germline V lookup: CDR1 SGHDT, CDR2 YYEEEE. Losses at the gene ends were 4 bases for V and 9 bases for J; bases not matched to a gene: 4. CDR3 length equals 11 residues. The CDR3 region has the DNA TGTGCCAGCAGCCGACAGGGAGTGCAGTACTTC. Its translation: CASSRQGVQYF. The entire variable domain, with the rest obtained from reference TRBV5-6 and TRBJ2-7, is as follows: DAGVTQSPTHLIKTRGQQVTLRCSPKSGHDTVSWYQQALGQGPQFIFQYYEEEERQRGNFPDRFSGHQFPNYSSELNVNALLLGDSALYLCASSRQGVQYFGPGTRLTVT.

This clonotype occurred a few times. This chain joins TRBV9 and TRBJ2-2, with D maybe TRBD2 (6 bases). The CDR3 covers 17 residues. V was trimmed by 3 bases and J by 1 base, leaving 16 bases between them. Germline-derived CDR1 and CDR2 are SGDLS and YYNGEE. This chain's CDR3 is CASSAEGLLLNTGELFF. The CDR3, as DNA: TGTGCCAGCAGCGCCGAGGGACTTTTACTGAACACCGGGGAGCTGTTTTTT. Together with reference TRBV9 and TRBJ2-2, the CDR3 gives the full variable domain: DSGVTQTPKHLITATGQRVTLRCSPRSGDLSVYWYQQSLDQGLQFLIQYYNGEERAKGNILERFSAQQFPDLHSELNLSSLELGDSALYFCASSAEGLLLNTGELFFGEGSRLTVL.